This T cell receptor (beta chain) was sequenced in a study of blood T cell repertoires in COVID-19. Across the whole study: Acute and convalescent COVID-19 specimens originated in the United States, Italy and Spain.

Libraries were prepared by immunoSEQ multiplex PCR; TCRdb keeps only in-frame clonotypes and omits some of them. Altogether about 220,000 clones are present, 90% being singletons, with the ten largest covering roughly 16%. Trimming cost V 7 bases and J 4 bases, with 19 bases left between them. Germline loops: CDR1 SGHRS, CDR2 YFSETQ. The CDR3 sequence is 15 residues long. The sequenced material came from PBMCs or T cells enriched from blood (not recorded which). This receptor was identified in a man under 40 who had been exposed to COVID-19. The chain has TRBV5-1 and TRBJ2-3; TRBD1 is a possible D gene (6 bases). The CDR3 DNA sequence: TGCGCCAGCGGAACAAACAGGGATGAATCAGATACGCAGTATTTT. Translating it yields CASGTNRDESDTQYF.